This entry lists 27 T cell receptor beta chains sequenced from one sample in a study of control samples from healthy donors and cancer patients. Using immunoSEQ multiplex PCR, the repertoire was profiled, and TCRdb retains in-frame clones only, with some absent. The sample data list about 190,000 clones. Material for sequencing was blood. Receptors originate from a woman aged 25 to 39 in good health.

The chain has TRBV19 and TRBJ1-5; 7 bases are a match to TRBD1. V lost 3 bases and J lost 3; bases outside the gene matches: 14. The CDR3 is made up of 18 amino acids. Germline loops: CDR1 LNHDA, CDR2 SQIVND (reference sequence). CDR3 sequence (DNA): TGTGCCAGTAGTATCCCACTAAGGGGGCTTCCAACCAATCAGCCCCAGCATTTT. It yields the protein CASSIPLRGLPTNQPQHF.

CDR3: CASSFRDGTYNEQFF. CDR3 coding DNA: TGTGCCAGCAGCTTCCGGGACGGAACCTACAATGAGCAGTTCTTC. V is TRBV7-2 and J is TRBJ2-1; either TRBD1 or TRBD2 may supply D (5 bases each). V lost 3 bases to trimming and J lost 2 bases, with 11 bases between them. The CDR3 has 15 amino acids. The germline CDR1 and CDR2 sequences are SGHTA and FQGNSA.

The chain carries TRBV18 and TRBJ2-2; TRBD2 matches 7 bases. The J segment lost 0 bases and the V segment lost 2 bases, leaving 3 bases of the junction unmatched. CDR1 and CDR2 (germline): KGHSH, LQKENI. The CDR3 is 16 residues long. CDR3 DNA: TGTGCCAGCTCACCAGTCCTAGCGGCGAACACCGGGGAGCTGTTTTTT. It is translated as CASSPVLAANTGELFF. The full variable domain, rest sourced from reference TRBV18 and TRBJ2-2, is NAGVMQNPRHLVRRRGQEARLRCSPMKGHSHVYWYRQLPEEGLKFMVYLQKENIIDESGMPKERFSAEFPKEGPSILRIQQVVRGDSAAYFCASSPVLAANTGELFFGEGSRLTVL.

The CDR3 reads CASSLGTSGPGELFF. The CDR3 DNA is TGTGCCAGCAGCCTCGGGACTAGCGGGCCCGGGGAGCTGTTTTTT. The V and J genes are TRBV6-5 and TRBJ2-2; 12 bases match TRBD2. Germline CDR1 is MNHEY and CDR2 is SVGAGI. Trimming at V came to 6 bases and at J to 6 bases, leaving 5 bases not matched to a gene. The CDR3 is 15 residues long.

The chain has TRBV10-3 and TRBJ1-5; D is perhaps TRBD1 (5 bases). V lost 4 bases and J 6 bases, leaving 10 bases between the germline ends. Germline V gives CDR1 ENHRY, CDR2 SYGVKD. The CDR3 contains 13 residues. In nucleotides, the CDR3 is TGTGCCATCAGTGGGGACGATTTTCAGCCCCAGCATTTT. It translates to CAISGDDFQPQHF.

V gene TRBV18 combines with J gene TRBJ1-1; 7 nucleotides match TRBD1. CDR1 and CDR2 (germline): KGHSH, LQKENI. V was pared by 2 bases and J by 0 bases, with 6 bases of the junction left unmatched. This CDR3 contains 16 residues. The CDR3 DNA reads TGTGCCAGCTCACCATTGAGGACAGGAGTGAACACTGAAGCTTTCTTT. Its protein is CASSPLRTGVNTEAFF. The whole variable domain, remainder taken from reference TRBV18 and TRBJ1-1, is NAGVMQNPRHLVRRRGQEARLRCSPMKGHSHVYWYRQLPEEGLKFMVYLQKENIIDESGMPKERFSAEFPKEGPSILRIQQVVRGDSAAYFCASSPLRTGVNTEAFFGQGTRLTVV.

CDR3 residues: CASSLGVGRAFF. The CDR3 DNA is TGTGCCAGCAGCTTAGGCGTAGGTCGAGCTTTCTTT. The chain combines TRBV7-2 with TRBJ1-1; D is undetermined. The V gene's germline CDR1 is SGHTA and CDR2 FQGNSA. With 1 base removed from V and 10 bases from J, the gap between germline ends came to 10 bases. The CDR3 loop spans 12 amino acids.

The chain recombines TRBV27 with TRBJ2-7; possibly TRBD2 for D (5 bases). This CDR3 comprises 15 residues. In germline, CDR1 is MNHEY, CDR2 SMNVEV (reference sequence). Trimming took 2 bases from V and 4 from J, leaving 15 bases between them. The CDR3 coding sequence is TGTGCCAGCAGTTTAAGTGGCGGGCCTCGTTACGAGCAGTACTTC. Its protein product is CASSLSGGPRYEQYF.

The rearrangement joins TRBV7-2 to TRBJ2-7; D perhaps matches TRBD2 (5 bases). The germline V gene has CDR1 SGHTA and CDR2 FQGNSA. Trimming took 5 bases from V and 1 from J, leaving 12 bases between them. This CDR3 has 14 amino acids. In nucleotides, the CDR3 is TGTGCCAGCAGCATAGAGCGGTTGTCCTACGAGCAGTACTTC. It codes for CASSIERLSYEQYF.

The CDR3 is CASSLNVFGNTIYF. DNA of the CDR3: TGTGCCAGCAGCTTAAACGTGTTCGGAAACACCATATATTTT. The gene calls are TRBV25-1 and TRBJ1-3, with unresolved D. Trimming cost V 6 bases and J 4 bases, with 13 bases left between them. This CDR3 comprises 14 residues. Germline values: CDR1 MGHDK, CDR2 SYGVNS.

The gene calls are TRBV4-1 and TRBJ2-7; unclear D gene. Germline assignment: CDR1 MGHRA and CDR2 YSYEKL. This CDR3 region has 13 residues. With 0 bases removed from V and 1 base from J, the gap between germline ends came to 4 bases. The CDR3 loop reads CASSQDISYEQYF. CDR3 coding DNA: TGCGCCAGCAGCCAAGATATATCCTACGAGCAGTACTTC.

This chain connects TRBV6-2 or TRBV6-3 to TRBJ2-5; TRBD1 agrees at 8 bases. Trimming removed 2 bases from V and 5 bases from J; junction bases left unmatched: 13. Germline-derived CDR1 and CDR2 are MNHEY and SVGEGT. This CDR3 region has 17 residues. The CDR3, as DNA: TGTGCCAGCAGTTACCCATACGGGACAGGAAGGGAGGAGACCCAGTACTTC. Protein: CASSYPYGTGREETQYF.

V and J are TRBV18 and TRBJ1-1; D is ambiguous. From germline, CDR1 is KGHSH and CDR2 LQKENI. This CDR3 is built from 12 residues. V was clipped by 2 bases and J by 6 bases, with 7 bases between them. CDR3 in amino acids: CASSPAGAEAFF. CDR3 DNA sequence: TGTGCCAGCTCACCAGCGGGAGCTGAAGCTTTCTTT.

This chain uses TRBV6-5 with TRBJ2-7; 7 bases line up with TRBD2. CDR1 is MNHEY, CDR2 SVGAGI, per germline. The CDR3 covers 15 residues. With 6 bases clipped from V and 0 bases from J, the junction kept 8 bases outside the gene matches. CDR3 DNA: TGTGCCAGCAGCCCCGGGGGGACCCTCTCCTACGAGCAGTACTTC. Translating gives CASSPGGTLSYEQYF.

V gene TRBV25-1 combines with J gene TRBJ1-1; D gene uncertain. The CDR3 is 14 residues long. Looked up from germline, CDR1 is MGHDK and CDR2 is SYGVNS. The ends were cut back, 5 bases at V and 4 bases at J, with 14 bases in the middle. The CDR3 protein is CASSSAGGLTEAFF. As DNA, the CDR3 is TGTGCCAGCAGTTCAGCAGGTGGCCTCACTGAAGCTTTCTTT. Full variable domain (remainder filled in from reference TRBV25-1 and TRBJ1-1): EADIYQTPRYLVIGTGKKITLECSQTMGHDKMYWYQQDPGMELHLIHYSYGVNSTEKGDLSSESTVSRIRTEHFPLTLESARPSHTSQYLCASSSAGGLTEAFFGQGTRLTVV.

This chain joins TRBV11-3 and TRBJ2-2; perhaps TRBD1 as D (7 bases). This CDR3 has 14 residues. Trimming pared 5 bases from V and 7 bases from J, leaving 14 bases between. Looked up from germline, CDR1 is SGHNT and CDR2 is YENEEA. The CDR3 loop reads CASSGSRGVGELFF. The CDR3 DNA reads TGTGCCAGCAGCGGTAGCAGGGGGGTCGGGGAGCTGTTTTTT. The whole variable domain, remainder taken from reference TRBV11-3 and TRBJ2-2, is EAGVVQSPRYKIIEKKQPVAFWCNPISGHNTLYWYLQNLGQGPELLIRYENEEAVDDSQLPKDRFSAERLKGVDSTLKIQPAELGDSAVYLCASSGSRGVGELFFGEGSRLTVL.

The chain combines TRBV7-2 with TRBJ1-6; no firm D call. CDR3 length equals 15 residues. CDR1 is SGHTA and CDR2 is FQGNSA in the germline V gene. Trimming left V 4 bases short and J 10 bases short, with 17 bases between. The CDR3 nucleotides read TGTGCCAGCAGCTCAGACTACGTCAGTAGCTCACCCCTCCACTTT. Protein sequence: CASSSDYVSSSPLHF.

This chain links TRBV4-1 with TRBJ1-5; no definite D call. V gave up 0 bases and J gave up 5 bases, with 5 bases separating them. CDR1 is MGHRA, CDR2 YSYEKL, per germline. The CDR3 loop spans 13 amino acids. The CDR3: CASSQDLDQPQHF. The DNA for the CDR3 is TGCGCCAGCAGCCAAGATCTTGATCAGCCCCAGCATTTT.

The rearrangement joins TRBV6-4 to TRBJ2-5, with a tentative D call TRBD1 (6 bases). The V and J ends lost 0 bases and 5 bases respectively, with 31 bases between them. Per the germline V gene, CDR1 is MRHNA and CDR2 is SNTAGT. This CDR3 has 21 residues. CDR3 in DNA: TGTGCCAGCAGTGACTCGCCAAGCCCAGGGGCCAAATGGAGGACAAGGGAGACCCAGTACTTC. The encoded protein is CASSDSPSPGAKWRTRETQYF.

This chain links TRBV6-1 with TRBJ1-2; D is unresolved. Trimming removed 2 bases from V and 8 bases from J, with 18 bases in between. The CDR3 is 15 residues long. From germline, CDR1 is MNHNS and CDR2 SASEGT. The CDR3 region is CASSEIAGLEGGYTF. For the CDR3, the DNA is TGTGCCAGCAGTGAAATTGCAGGCCTGGAGGGAGGCTACACCTTC.

CDR3 sequence: CASSPGQGANSPLHF. The CDR3 DNA is TGTGCCAGCTCCCCTGGACAGGGGGCAAATTCACCCCTCCACTTT. The chain employs TRBV18 and TRBJ1-6; 11 nucleotides match TRBD1. CDR3 length: 15 residues. V dropped 6 bases and J dropped 7; count of bases not matched to a gene: 5. Germline V lookup: CDR1 KGHSH, CDR2 LQKENI.

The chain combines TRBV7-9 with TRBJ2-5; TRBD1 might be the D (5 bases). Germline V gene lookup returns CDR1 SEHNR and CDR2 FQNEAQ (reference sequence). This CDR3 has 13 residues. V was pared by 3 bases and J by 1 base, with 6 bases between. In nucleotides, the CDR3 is TGTGCCAGCAGCTTTCAGGGCCAAGAGACCCAGTACTTC. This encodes CASSFQGQETQYF.

CDR3 in DNA: TGTGCCAGTAGTATAGATCTAACCCAGCGGGGGGGCCGGAGGACCCAGTACTTC. This translates into CASSIDLTQRGGRRTQYF. This rearrangement joins TRBV19 to TRBJ2-5; 10 bases align to TRBD2. The CDR3 has 18 amino acids. After removal of 0 bases from V and 7 bases from J, the junction contained 14 bases not matched to a gene. CDR1 and CDR2 (germline): LNHDA, SQIVND (reference sequence).

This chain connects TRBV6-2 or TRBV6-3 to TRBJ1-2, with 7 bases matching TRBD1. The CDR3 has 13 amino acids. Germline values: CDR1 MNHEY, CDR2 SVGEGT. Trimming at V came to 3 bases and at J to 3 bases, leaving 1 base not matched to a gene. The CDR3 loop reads CASSYQGDYGYTF. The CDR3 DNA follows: TGTGCCAGCAGTTATCAGGGGGACTATGGCTACACCTTC.

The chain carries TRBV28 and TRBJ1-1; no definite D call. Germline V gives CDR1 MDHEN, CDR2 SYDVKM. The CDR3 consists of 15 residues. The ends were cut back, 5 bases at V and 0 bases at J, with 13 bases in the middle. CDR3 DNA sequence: TGTGCCAGCAGTACGGGCGGCAGGTTGAACACTGAAGCTTTCTTT. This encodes CASSTGGRLNTEAFF.

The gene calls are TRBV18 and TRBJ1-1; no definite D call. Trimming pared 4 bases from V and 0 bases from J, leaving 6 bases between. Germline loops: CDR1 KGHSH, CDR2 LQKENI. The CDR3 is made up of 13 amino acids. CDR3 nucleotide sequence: TGTGCCAGCTCACGAGTCTTGAACACTGAAGCTTTCTTT. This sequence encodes CASSRVLNTEAFF.

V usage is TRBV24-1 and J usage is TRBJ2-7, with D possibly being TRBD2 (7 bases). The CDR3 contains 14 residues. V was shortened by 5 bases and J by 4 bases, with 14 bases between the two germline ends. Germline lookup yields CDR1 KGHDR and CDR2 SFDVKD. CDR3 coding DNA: TGTGCCACCAGTGCGGGGGGCGCGGGGTACGAGCAGTACTTC. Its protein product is CATSAGGAGYEQYF.